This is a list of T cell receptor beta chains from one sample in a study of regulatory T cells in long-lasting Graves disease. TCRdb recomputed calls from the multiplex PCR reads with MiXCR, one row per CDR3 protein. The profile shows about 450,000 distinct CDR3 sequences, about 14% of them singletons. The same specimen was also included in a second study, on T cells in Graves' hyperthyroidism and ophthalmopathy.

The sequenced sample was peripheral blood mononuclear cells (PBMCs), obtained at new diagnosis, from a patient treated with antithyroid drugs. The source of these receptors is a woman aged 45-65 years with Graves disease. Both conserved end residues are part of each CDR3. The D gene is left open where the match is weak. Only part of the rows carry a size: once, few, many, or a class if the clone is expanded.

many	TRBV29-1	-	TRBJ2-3	CSVEEDPGDTQYF	TGCAGCGTTGAAGAGGACCCGGGGGATACGCAGTATTTT
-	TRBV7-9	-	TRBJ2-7	CASSQGLIPYEQYF	TGTGCCAGCAGCCAGGGACTCATCCCCTACGAGCAGTACTTC
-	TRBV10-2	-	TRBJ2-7	CASSEYWDRSYEQYF	TGCGCCAGCAGTGAGTACTGGGACCGCTCCTACGAGCAGTACTTC
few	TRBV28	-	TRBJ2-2	CASSFRQAITGELFF	TGTGCCAGCAGTTTTCGGCAAGCAATCACCGGGGAGCTGTTTTTT
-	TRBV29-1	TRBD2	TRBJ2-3	CSVELASGSTLGTQYF	TGCAGCGTTGAATTAGCTAGCGGGAGCACACTGGGTACGCAGTATTTT
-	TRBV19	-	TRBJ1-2	CASGGRLGGYTF	TGTGCCAGTGGGGGAAGATTGGGAGGCTACACCTTC
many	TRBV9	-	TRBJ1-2	CASSALPTGTRVSGYTF	TGTGCCAGCAGCGCCCTCCCCACCGGGACGAGGGTATCTGGCTACACCTTC
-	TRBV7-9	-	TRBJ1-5	CASSLGGRRDQPQHF	TGTGCCAGCAGCTTAGGAGGCAGGAGAGATCAGCCCCAGCATTTT
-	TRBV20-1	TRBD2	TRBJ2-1	CSASAGTSGRGGEQFF	TGCAGTGCTAGCGCGGGGACCAGCGGGAGGGGCGGTGAGCAGTTCTTC
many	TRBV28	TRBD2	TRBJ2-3	CASSLTKESGRLVDTQYF	TGTGCCAGCAGTTTAACAAAAGAGAGCGGGAGATTGGTGGATACGCAGTATTTT
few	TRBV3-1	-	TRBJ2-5	CASSQDLGEVGTQYF	TGTGCCAGCAGCCAAGATCTGGGAGAGGTAGGGACCCAGTACTTC
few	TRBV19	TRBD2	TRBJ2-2	CASSITSGSTGELFF	TGTGCCAGTAGTATCACTAGCGGGAGTACCGGGGAGCTGTTTTTT
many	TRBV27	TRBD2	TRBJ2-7	CASSLRGLAGVYEQYF	TGTGCCAGCAGTTTACGGGGACTAGCGGGAGTGTATGAGCAGTACTTC